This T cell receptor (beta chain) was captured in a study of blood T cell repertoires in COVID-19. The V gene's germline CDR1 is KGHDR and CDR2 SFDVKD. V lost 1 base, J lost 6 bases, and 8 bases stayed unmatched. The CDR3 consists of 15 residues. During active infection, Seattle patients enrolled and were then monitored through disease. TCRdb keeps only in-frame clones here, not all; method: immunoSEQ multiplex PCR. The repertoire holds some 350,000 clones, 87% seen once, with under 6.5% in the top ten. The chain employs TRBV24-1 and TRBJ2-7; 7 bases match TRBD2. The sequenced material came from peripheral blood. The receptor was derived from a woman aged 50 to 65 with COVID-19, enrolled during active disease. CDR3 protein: CATSDFVERGLEQYF. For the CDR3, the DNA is TGTGCCACCAGTGATTTCGTTGAGCGGGGCCTCGAGCAGTACTTC.